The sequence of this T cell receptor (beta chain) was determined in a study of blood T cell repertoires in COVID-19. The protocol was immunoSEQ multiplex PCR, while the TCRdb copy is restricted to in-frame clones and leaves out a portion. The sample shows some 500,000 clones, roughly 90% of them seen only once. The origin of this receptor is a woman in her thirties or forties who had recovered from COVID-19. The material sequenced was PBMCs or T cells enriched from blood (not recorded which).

The CDR3: CASSWLISTDTQYF. In DNA form, the CDR3 reads TGTGCCAGCAGCTGGCTCATAAGCACAGATACGCAGTATTTT. V is TRBV11-3 and J is TRBJ2-3; D unclear. CDR1 and CDR2 (germline): SGHNT, YENEEA. The CDR3 sequence is 14 residues long. The ends were cut back, 4 bases at V and 0 bases at J, with 8 bases in the middle.